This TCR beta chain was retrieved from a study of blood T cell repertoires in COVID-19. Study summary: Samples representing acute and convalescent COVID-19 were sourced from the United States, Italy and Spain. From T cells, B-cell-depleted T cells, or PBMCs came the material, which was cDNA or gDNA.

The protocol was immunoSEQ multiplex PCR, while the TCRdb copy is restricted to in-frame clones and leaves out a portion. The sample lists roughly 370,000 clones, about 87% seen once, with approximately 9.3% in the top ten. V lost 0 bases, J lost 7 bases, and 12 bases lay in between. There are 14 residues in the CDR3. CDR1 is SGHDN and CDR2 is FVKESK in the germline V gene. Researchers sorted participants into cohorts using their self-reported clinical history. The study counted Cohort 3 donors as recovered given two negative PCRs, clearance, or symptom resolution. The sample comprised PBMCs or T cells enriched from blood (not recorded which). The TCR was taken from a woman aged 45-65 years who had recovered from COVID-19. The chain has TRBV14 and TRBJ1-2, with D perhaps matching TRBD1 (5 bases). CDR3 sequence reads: CASSQDRGWSGYTF. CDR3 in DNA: TGTGCCAGCAGCCAAGATAGGGGTTGGAGTGGCTACACCTTC.